The present entry profiles one T cell receptor beta chain with its context. Its antigen is still unknown. It has no much larger one-base neighbor in the sample; base qualities were not kept. The data were obtained in a study of cytomegalovirus exposure and HLA in healthy donors (dated by TCRdb to about 2017). In terms of the full investigation: The 670 or so repertoires of the first cohort and the roughly 120 validation repertoires were produced on the same platform, according to a later analysis. The study aimed to test whether cataloging public T cell receptors could reveal signatures of past pathogen exposure. Along with the approximately 620-subject first cohort, a separate validation cohort of over a hundred different subjects was used. To predict cytomegalovirus infection status, the study combined high-throughput TCR immunosequencing, statistical association of individual TCRs with disease status, and machine learning.

Donors formed part of the validation cohort, which comprised over a hundred subjects and was distinct from the first cohort of roughly 600 subjects. The method was the immunoSEQ multiplex PCR assay. In the paper's pipeline: A statistical classification framework was built for diagnosing cytomegalovirus status from the catalog of TCR beta chain sequences. In its TCRdb copy, this immuneACCESS table keeps in-frame sequences only and misses some clones. Where compared with another copy, unresolved V genes explain less than half of these, and the others have no known cause. The DNA was the basis for D and trimming; V, J and clone size are from that table. In this sample the table shows about 69,000 clones, roughly 93% of which occur a single time. The ten largest account for under 1.3% of the sample. The germline V end is reduced by 5 bases and the J end by 3 bases; junction bases left unmatched: 8. The germline V gene gives CDR1 as SGHAT and CDR2 as FQNNGV. Inclusive of the bounding cysteine and phenylalanine, the CDR3 is 15 residues long. Only CDR3 DNA is held: 45 bases, read in frame from base 1.

General findings and caveats noted by the study authors: Most TCR sequences were seen in very few donors, while some public TCRs were found in many individuals. The classifier was reported to diagnose cytomegalovirus status with high specificity and sensitivity in both the original and validation cohorts. All 110 or so repertoires were used to score co-occurrence in the validation cohort in a later analysis, because that analysis had no HLA typing for the cohort. The study gave a list of under 200 TCR beta chains associated with cytomegalovirus. The authors suggested that the approach could potentially be generalized to other disease states and immunological phenotypes. In vitro tests confirmed that a few of the cytomegalovirus-associated TCR beta chains recognize cytomegalovirus antigens. A later analysis found that TCRs clustered in the first cohort also tended to co-occur in the 120 validation repertoires, with approximately 93% of cluster scores above 0.

This sequence uses TRBV11-2 and TRBJ2-7; TRBD1 lines up with 9 middle nucleotides. The TCR comes from a woman between 18 and 29 years old in good health and CMV-seronegative. The sequencing sample was made of PBMCs. The DNA sequence reads TGTGCCAGCAGCCCTCGACAGGGGGGCTACTACGAGCAGTACTTC. This is translated as CASSPRQGGYYEQYF.